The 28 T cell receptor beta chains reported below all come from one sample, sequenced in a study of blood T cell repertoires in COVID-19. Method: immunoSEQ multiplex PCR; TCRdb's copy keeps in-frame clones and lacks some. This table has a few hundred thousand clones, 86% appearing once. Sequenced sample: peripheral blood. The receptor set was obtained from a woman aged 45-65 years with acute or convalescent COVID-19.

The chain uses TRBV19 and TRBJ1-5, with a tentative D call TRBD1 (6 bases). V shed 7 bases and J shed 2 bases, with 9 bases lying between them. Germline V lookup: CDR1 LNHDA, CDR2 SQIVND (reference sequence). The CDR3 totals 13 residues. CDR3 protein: CASNPGGNQPQHF. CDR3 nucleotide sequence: TGTGCCAGTAACCCAGGGGGCAATCAGCCCCAGCATTTT.

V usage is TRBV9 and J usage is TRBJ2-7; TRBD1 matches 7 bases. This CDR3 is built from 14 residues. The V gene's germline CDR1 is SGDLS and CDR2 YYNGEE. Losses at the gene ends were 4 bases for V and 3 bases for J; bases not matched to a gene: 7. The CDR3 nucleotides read TGTGCCAGCAGCAGGCAGGGGGAAAACTACGAGCAGTACTTC. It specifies CASSRQGENYEQYF.

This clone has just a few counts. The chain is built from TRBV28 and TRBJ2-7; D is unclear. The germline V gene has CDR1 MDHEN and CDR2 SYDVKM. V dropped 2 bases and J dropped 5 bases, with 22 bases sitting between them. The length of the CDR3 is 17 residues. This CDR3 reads CASSLSLTLGYVDEQYF. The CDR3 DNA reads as TGTGCCAGCAGTTTAAGCCTGACTCTTGGCTATGTCGACGAGCAGTACTTC.

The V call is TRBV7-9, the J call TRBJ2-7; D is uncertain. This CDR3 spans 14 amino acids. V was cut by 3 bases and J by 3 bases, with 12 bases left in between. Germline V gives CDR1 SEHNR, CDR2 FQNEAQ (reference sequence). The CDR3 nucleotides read TGTGCCAGCAGCTTCGGGTCATCGAACTACGAGCAGTACTTC. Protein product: CASSFGSSNYEQYF. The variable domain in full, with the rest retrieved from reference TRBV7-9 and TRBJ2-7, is DTGVSQNPRHKITKRGQNVTFRCDPISEHNRLYWYRQTLGQGPEFLTYFQNEAQLEKSRLLSDRFSAERPKGSFSTLEIQRTEQGDSAMYLCASSFGSSNYEQYFGPGTRLTVT.

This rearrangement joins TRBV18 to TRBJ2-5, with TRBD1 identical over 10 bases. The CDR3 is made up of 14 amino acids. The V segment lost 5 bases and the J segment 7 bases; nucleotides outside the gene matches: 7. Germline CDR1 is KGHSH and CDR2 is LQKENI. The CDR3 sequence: CASSNDRGQGTQYF. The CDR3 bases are TGTGCCAGCTCAAACGACAGGGGGCAGGGGACCCAGTACTTC.

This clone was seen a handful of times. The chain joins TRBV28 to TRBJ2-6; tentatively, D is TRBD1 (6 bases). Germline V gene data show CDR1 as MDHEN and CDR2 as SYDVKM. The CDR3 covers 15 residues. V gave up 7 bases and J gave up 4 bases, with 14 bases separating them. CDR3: CASKGRGYGANVLTF. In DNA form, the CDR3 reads TGTGCCAGCAAGGGCAGGGGATACGGGGCCAACGTCCTGACTTTC. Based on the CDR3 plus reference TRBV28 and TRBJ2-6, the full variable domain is DVKVTQSSRYLVKRTGEKVFLECVQDMDHENMFWYRQDPGLGLRLIYFSYDVKMKEKGDIPEGYSVSREKKERFSLILESASTNQTSMYLCASKGRGYGANVLTFGAGSRLTVL.

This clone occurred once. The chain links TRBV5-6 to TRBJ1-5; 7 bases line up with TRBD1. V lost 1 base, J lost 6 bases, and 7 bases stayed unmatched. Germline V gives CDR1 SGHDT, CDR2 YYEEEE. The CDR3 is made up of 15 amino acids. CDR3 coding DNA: TGTGCCAGCAGCTTGTATCAGGGGGTTGCTCAGCCCCAGCATTTT. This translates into CASSLYQGVAQPQHF.

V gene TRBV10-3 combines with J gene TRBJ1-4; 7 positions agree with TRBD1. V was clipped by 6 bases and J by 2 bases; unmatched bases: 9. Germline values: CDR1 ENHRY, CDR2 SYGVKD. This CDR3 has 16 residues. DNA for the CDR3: TGTGCCATCAGCAAAACAGGGGTCGGGACTAATGAAAAACTGTTTTTT. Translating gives CAISKTGVGTNEKLFF.

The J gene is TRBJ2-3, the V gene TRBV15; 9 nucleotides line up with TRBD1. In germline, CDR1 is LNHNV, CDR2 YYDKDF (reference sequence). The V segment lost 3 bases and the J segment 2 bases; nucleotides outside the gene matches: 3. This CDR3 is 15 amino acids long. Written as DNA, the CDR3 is TGTGCCACCAGCAGGGGACAGGGATACACAGATACGCAGTATTTT. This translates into CATSRGQGYTDTQYF.

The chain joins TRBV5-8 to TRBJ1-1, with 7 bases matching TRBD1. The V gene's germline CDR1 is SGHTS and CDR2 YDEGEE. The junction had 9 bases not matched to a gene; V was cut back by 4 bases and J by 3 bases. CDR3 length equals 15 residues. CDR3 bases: TGTGCCAGCAGCCTGGATGGAGGGGGCTACACTGAAGCTTTCTTT. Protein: CASSLDGGGYTEAFF.

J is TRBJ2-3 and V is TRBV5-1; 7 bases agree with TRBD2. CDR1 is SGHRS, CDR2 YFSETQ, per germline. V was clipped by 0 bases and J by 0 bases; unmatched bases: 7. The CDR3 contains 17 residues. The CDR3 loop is CASSLEVLASSTDTQYF. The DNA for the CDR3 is TGCGCCAGCAGCTTGGAGGTACTAGCGAGTAGCACAGATACGCAGTATTTT.

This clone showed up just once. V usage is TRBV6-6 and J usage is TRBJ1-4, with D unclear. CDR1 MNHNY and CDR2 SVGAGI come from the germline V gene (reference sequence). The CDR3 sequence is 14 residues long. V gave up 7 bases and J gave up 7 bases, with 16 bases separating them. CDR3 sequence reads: CASTLRSRGEKLFF. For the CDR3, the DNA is TGTGCCAGCACACTCCGAAGTCGAGGTGAAAAACTGTTTTTT.

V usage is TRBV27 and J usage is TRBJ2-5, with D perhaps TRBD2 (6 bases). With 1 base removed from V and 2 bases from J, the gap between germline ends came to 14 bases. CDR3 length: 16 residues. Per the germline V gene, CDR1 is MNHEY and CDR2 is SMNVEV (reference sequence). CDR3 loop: CASSLYGSGWQETQYF. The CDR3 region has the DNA TGTGCCAGCAGTTTATATGGTAGCGGTTGGCAAGAGACCCAGTACTTC.

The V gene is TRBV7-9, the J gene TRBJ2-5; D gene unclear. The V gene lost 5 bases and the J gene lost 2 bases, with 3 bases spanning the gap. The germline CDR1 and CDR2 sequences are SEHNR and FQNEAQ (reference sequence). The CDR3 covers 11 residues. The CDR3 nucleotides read TGTGCCAGCAGCATACAAGAGACCCAGTACTTC. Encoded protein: CASSIQETQYF. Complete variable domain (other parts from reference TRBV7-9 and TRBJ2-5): DTGVSQNPRHKITKRGQNVTFRCDPISEHNRLYWYRQTLGQGPEFLTYFQNEAQLEKSRLLSDRFSAERPKGSFSTLEIQRTEQGDSAMYLCASSIQETQYFGPGTRLLVL.

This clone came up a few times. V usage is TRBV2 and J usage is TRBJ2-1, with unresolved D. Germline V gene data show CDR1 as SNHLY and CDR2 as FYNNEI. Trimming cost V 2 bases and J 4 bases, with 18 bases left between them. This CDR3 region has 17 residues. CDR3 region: CASSEIHRTPPYNEQFF. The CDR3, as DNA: TGTGCCAGCAGTGAAATCCATAGAACTCCTCCTTACAATGAGCAGTTCTTC.

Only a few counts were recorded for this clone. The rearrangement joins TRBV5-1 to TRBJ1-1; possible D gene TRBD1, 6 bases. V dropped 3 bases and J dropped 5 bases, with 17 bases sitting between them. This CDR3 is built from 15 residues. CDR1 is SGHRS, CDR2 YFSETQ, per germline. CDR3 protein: CASSSRGALITEAFF. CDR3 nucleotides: TGCGCCAGCAGCTCTCGGGGGGCCCTTATTACTGAAGCTTTCTTT.

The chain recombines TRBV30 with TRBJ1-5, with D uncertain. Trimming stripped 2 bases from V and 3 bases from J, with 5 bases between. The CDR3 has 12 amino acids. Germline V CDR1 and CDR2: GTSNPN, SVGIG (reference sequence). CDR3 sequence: CAWSRPNQPQHF. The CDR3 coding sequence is TGTGCCTGGAGTCGTCCCAATCAGCCCCAGCATTTT.

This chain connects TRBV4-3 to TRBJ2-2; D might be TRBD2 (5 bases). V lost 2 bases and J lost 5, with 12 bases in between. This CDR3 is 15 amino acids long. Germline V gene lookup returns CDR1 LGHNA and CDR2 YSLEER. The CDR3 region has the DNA TGCGCCAGCAGCCAACCGGAACGGGGTACCGGGGAGCTGTTTTTT. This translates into CASSQPERGTGELFF.

The CDR3 DNA is TGTGCCACCAGTGATTTGGGAGGGAGAGGACACAATGAGCAGTTCTTC. It yields the protein CATSDLGGRGHNEQFF. The J gene is TRBJ2-1, the V gene TRBV24-1, with a weak D call TRBD2 (6 bases). This CDR3 has 16 residues. Germline V gene data show CDR1 as KGHDR and CDR2 as SFDVKD. V lost 0 bases and J lost 5, with 13 bases in between.

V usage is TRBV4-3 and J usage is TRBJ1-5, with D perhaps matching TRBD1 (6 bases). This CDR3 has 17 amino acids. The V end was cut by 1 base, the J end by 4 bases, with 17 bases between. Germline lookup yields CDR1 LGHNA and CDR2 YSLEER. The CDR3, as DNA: TGCGCCAGCAGCCAAGGGTTGACAGGTGGAAAGAATCAGCCCCAGCATTTT. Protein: CASSQGLTGGKNQPQHF.

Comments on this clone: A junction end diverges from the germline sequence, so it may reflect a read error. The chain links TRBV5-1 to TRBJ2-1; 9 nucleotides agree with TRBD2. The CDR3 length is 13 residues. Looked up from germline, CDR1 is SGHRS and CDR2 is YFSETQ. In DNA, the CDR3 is TGCGCCAGCACCTTGGCGGGAGGGGATGAGCAGTTCTTC. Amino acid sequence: CASTLAGGDEQFF.

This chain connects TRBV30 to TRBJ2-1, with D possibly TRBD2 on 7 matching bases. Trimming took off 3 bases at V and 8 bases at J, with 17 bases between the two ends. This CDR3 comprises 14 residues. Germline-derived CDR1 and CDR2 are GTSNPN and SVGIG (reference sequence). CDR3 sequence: CAWSGGLAWDEQFF. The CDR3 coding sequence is TGTGCCTGGAGCGGGGGGCTAGCATGGGATGAGCAGTTCTTC.

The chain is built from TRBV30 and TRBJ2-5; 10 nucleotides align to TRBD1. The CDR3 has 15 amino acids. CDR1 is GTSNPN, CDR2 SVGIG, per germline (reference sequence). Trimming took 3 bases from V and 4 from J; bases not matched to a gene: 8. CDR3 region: CAWRRTGGTGETQYF. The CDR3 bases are TGTGCCTGGAGAAGGACAGGGGGTACGGGAGAGACCCAGTACTTC.

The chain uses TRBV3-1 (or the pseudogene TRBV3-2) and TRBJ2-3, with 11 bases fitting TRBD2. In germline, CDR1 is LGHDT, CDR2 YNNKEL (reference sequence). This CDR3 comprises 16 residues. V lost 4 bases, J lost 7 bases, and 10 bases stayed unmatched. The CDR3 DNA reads TGTGCCAGCAGCCCTCGACTAGCGGGAAAGGCACATACGCAGTATTTT. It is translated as CASSPRLAGKAHTQYF.

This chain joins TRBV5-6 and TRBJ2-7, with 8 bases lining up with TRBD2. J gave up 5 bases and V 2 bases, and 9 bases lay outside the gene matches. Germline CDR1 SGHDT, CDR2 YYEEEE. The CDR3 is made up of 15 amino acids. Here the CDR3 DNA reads TGTGCCAGCAGCTTTTCGGGACTAGTCCTTCACGAGCAGTACTTC. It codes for CASSFSGLVLHEQYF.

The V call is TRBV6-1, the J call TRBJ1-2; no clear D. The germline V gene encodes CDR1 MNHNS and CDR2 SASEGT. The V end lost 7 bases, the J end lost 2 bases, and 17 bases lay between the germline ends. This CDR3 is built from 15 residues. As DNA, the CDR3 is TGTGCCAGCACCGCACTAGGACCCCAGAACTATGGCTACACCTTC. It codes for CASTALGPQNYGYTF.

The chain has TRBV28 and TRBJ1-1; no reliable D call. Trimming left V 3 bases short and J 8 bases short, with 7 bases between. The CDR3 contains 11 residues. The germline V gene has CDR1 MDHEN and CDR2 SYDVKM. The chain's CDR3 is CASSFHFEAFF. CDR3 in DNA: TGTGCCAGCAGTTTTCACTTCGAAGCTTTCTTT.

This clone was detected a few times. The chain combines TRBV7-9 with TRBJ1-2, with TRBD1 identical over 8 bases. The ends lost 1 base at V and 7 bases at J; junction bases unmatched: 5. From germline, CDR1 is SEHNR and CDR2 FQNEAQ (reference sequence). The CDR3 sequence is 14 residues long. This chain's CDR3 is CASSLEAGGFGYTF. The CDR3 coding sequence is TGTGCCAGCAGCTTAGAGGCAGGGGGCTTTGGCTACACCTTC.